The 20 T cell receptor beta chains in this list originate from one sample, sequenced in a study of blood T cell repertoires in COVID-19. The repertoire was sequenced with immunoSEQ multiplex PCR; TCRdb's copy has only in-frame clones and lacks some. The sample has almost 400,000 clones, roughly 90% seen once. Sequenced: PBMCs or T cells enriched from blood (not recorded which). These receptors came from a woman between 25 and 40 years old who had recovered from COVID-19.

This sequence joins TRBV27 and TRBJ1-5, with D possibly matching TRBD1 (5 bases). This CDR3 is 15 amino acids long. V dropped 5 bases and J dropped 0 bases, with 11 bases sitting between them. The germline V gene encodes CDR1 MNHEY and CDR2 SMNVEV (reference sequence). CDR3 sequence reads: CASSPRQYSNQPQHF. The CDR3 bases are TGTGCCAGCAGTCCAAGACAGTATAGCAATCAGCCCCAGCATTTT.

CDR3 sequence reads: CAWSVARTGSTEAFF. The CDR3 nucleotides read TGTGCCTGGAGTGTTGCCCGGACAGGCAGCACTGAAGCTTTCTTT. The rearrangement uses TRBV30 and TRBJ1-1; 7 bases are shared with TRBD1. V shed 0 bases, J shed 4 bases, and the junction held 8 bases outside the gene matches. In germline, CDR1 is GTSNPN, CDR2 SVGIG (reference sequence). This CDR3 has 15 residues. Together with reference TRBV30 and TRBJ1-1, the CDR3 gives the full variable domain: SQTIHQWPATLVQPVGSPLSLECTVEGTSNPNLYWYRQAAGRGLQLLFYSVGIGQISSEVPQNLSASRPQDRQFILSSKKLLLSDSGFYLCAWSVARTGSTEAFFGQGTRLTVV.

In its sample, this clone was seen a few times. The V call is TRBV9, the J call TRBJ1-2; TRBD1 matches at 7 bases. CDR1 SGDLS and CDR2 YYNGEE come from the germline V gene. Unmatched junction bases numbered 0, after V lost 0 bases and J lost 4 bases. This CDR3 is 13 amino acids long. CDR3: CASSVGDSYGYTF. CDR3 nucleotides: TGTGCCAGCAGCGTAGGGGACAGCTATGGCTACACCTTC.

The gene calls are TRBV9 and TRBJ1-2; D is unclear. Per the germline V gene, CDR1 is SGDLS and CDR2 is YYNGEE. The CDR3 length is 14 residues. Trimming left V 3 bases short and J 3 bases short, with 12 bases between. The CDR3 DNA is TGTGCCAGCAGCGGCCGGGAGCGACACTATGGCTACACCTTC. Its translation: CASSGRERHYGYTF.

This clone was picked up a small number of times. V gene TRBV3-1 (or the pseudogene TRBV3-2) combines with J gene TRBJ2-1; 9 bases are shared with TRBD2. CDR3 length: 16 residues. With 4 bases clipped from V and 6 bases from J, the junction kept 10 bases outside the gene matches. Germline CDR1 reads LGHDT; CDR2 reads YNNKEL (reference sequence). CDR3 sequence: CASSRLSGGPTNEQFF. DNA of the CDR3: TGTGCCAGCAGCCGACTTAGCGGGGGACCCACCAATGAGCAGTTCTTC.

J is TRBJ2-7 and V is TRBV19; TRBD2 matches at 11 bases. V lost 3 bases, J lost 4 bases, and 5 bases stayed unmatched. The CDR3 is made up of 15 amino acids. From germline, CDR1 is LNHDA and CDR2 SQIVND (reference sequence). CDR3 nucleotides: TGTGCCAGTAGTATTCAGGGACTAGCGGATTACGAGCAGTACTTC. This sequence encodes CASSIQGLADYEQYF. The complete variable domain, with remaining parts taken from reference TRBV19 and TRBJ2-7, reads DGGITQSPKYLFRKEGQNVTLSCEQNLNHDAMYWYRQDPGQGLRLIYYSQIVNDFQKGDIAEGYSVSREKKESFPLTVTSAQKNPTAFYLCASSIQGLADYEQYFGPGTRLTVT.

The chain links TRBV19 to TRBJ1-2; D call uncertain. The germline V gene has CDR1 LNHDA and CDR2 SQIVND (reference sequence). The CDR3 runs to 12 residues. The V end was cut by 7 bases, the J end by 4 bases, with 10 bases between. The DNA of the CDR3 is TGTGCCAGTATCAGTCCCAGCTATGGCTACACCTTC. The encoded protein is CASISPSYGYTF.

The V call is TRBV30, the J call TRBJ2-5, with 9 bases that match TRBD2. Germline V lookup: CDR1 GTSNPN, CDR2 SVGIG (reference sequence). CDR3 length equals 13 residues. J was trimmed by 4 bases and V by 3 bases; bases with no gene match: 3. CDR3 sequence reads: CAWRGSGRETQYF. CDR3 in DNA: TGTGCCTGGAGGGGTAGCGGGAGAGAGACCCAGTACTTC.

DNA of the CDR3: TGTGCCAGCAGCTCCCGGCCCGGCGGTATACAAGAGACCCAGTACTTC. This translates into CASSSRPGGIQETQYF. The V and J genes are TRBV11-2 and TRBJ2-5, with no clear D. The germline V and J ends were trimmed by 4 bases and 2 bases, with 17 bases remaining between them. The CDR3 spans 16 residues. The V gene's germline CDR1 is SGHAT and CDR2 FQNNGV.

V is TRBV18 and J is TRBJ2-3, with 14 bases lining up with TRBD2. The V and J ends lost 3 bases and 4 bases, in that order; junction bases with no gene match: 3. CDR1 KGHSH and CDR2 LQKENI come from the germline V gene. CDR3 length: 16 amino acids. The CDR3 sequence is CASSPGTSGSSDTQYF. The CDR3 DNA is TGTGCCAGCTCACCTGGGACTAGCGGGAGTTCAGATACGCAGTATTTT.

The chain carries TRBV5-5 and TRBJ2-7; possible D gene TRBD1, 7 bases. The CDR3 totals 13 residues. CDR1 is SGHKS and CDR2 is YYEKEE in the germline V gene (reference sequence). Trimming left V 7 bases short and J 0 bases short, with 11 bases between. The CDR3 loop reads CASRQGGSYEQYF. In DNA, the CDR3 is TGTGCCAGCCGCCAGGGGGGCTCCTACGAGCAGTACTTC.

The rearrangement joins TRBV7-2 to TRBJ2-1, with 7 bases matching TRBD1. Germline V gives CDR1 SGHTA, CDR2 FQGNSA. V shed 5 bases, J shed 4 bases, and the junction held 5 bases outside the gene matches. This CDR3 spans 14 amino acids. Written as DNA, the CDR3 is TGTGCCAGCAGCCCTGGGACAGCGTACAATGAGCAGTTCTTC. Translating it yields CASSPGTAYNEQFF. Complete variable domain (other parts from reference TRBV7-2 and TRBJ2-1): GAGVSQSPSNKVTEKGKDVELRCDPISGHTALYWYRQSLGQGLEFLIYFQGNSAPDKSGLPSDRFSAERTGGSVSTLTIQRTQQEDSAVYLCASSPGTAYNEQFFGPGTRLTVL.

V and J are TRBV7-2 and TRBJ1-5; 9 bases agree with TRBD1. Germline CDR1 SGHTA, CDR2 FQGNSA. V shed 2 bases, J shed 2 bases, and the junction held 13 bases outside the gene matches. This CDR3 region has 19 residues. CDR3 protein: CASSLRSGTGRVGNQPQHF. In DNA, the CDR3 is TGTGCCAGCAGCTTAAGATCCGGGACAGGGAGGGTAGGCAATCAGCCCCAGCATTTT.

This chain connects TRBV24-1 to TRBJ2-5; 7 nucleotides agree with TRBD2. Germline loops: CDR1 KGHDR, CDR2 SFDVKD. J was trimmed by 5 bases and V by 4 bases; bases with no gene match: 9. This CDR3 is 15 amino acids long. The CDR3: CATSEMGGIPETQYF. The CDR3 nucleotides are TGTGCCACCAGTGAAATGGGGGGGATTCCTGAGACCCAGTACTTC.

Comments on this clone: Distinct nucleotide sequences in the sample also encode this CDR3. The genes are TRBV5-1 and TRBJ2-1; TRBD2 matches at 7 bases. J gave up 2 bases and V 0 bases, and 5 bases lay outside the gene matches. The CDR3 consists of 16 residues. Germline lookup yields CDR1 SGHRS and CDR2 YFSETQ. The CDR3 reads CASSLVGGSTYNEQFF. The CDR3 region has the DNA TGCGCCAGCAGCTTGGTTGGCGGGAGCACCTACAATGAGCAGTTCTTC.

The V call is TRBV3-1 (or the pseudogene TRBV3-2), the J call TRBJ2-2, with 13 bases identical to TRBD2. The CDR3 has 18 amino acids. Trimming cost V 4 bases and J 2 bases; bases outside gene matches: 7. Germline V gene lookup returns CDR1 LGHDT and CDR2 YNNKEL (reference sequence). Here the CDR3 reads CASSRILAGGTNTGELFF. CDR3 in DNA: TGTGCCAGCAGCCGCATACTAGCGGGGGGGACAAACACCGGGGAGCTGTTTTTT.

This chain uses TRBV4-1 with TRBJ2-7; 9 bases are a match to TRBD1. Per the germline V gene, CDR1 is MGHRA and CDR2 is YSYEKL. Trimming removed 0 bases from V and 6 bases from J; junction bases left unmatched: 9. This CDR3 is built from 16 residues. The CDR3 DNA is TGCGCCAGCAGCCAAGATCTTTGGGGACAGGGATCCGAGCAGTACTTC. The encoded protein is CASSQDLWGQGSEQYF.

In this sample, this clone turned up many times. The chain employs TRBV11-2 and TRBJ1-1, with D unclear. CDR1 is SGHAT, CDR2 FQNNGV, per germline. The CDR3 sequence is 13 residues long. Deletions cut 1 base from V and 7 bases from J, with 10 bases between. CDR3 protein: CASSLVEGFEAFF. CDR3 in DNA: TGTGCCAGCAGCTTAGTGGAGGGATTTGAAGCTTTCTTT.

A single count supports this clone. The chain uses TRBV29-1 and TRBJ1-2, with D perhaps matching TRBD1 (6 bases). V gave up 3 bases and J gave up 4 bases, with 24 bases separating them. The germline CDR1 and CDR2 sequences are SQVTM and ANQGSEA. This CDR3 comprises 17 residues. CDR3 region: CSVEGAVEGRKAYGYTF. The CDR3 DNA reads as TGCAGCGTTGAGGGGGCGGTCGAGGGGCGGAAGGCCTATGGCTACACCTTC.

The gene calls are TRBV7-2 and TRBJ1-4; 9 nucleotides match TRBD1. V shed 9 bases, J shed 6 bases, and the junction held 8 bases outside the gene matches. CDR1 SGHTA and CDR2 FQGNSA come from the germline V gene. The CDR3 has 14 residues. CDR3 in DNA: TGTGCCAGATTAGGTAGACAGGGGGATGAAAAACTGTTTTTT. Amino acids: CARLGRQGDEKLFF.